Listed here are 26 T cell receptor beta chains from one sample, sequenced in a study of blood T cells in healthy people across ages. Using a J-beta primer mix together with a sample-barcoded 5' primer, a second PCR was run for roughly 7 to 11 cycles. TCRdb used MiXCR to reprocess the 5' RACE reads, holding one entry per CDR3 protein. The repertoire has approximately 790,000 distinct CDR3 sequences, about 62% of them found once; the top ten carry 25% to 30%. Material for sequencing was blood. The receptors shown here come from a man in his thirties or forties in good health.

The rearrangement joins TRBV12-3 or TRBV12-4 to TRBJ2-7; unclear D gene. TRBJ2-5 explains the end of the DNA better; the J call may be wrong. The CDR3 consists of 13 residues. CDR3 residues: CASSLSRGGTQYF. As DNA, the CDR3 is TGTGCCAGCAGTTTATCCCGCGGCGGGACCCAGTACTTC.

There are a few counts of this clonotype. In nucleotides, the CDR3 is TGTGCCAGCAGGTATACAGGGGTCCAAAGCAATCAGCCCCAGCATTTT. This gives the protein CASRYTGVQSNQPQHF. This chain joins TRBV2 and TRBJ1-5, with 7 bases matching TRBD1. Per the germline V gene, CDR1 is SNHLY and CDR2 is FYNNEI. J lost 1 base, V lost 6 bases, and 9 bases had no gene match. CDR3 size: 16 residues.

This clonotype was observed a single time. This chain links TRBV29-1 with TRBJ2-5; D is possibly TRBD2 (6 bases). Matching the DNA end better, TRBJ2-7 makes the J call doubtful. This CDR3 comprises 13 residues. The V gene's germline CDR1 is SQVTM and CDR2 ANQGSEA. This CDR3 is CSVLGGFTYEQYF. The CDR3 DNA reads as TGCAGCGTCCTAGGAGGGTTTACCTACGAGCAGTACTTC.

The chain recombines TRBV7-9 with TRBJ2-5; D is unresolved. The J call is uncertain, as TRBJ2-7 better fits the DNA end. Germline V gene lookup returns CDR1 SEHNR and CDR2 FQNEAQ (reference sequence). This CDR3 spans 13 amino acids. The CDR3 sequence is CASSLQSQGEQYF. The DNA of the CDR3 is TGTGCCAGCAGCCTCCAGTCACAAGGCGAGCAGTACTTC.

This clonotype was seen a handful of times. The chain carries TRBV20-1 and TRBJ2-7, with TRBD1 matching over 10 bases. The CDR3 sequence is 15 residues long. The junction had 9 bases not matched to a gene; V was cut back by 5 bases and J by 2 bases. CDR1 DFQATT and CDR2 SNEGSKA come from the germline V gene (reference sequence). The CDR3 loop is CSAFDRDRGTYEQYF. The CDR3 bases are TGCAGTGCTTTCGACCGGGACAGGGGAACCTACGAGCAGTACTTC.

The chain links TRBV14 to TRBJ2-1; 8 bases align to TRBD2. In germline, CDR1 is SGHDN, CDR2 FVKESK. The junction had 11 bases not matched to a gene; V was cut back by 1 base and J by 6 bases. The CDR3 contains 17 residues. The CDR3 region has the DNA TGTGCCAGCAGCCAAGCCCCGGGACTAGTCCCTCCCAATGAGCAGTTCTTC. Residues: CASSQAPGLVPPNEQFF.

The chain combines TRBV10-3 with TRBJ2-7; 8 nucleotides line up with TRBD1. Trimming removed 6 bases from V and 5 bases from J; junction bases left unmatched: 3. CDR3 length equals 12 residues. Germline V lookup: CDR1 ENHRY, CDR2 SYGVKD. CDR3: CAIRPTGDEQYF. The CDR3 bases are TGTGCCATCAGACCGACAGGGGACGAGCAGTACTTC.

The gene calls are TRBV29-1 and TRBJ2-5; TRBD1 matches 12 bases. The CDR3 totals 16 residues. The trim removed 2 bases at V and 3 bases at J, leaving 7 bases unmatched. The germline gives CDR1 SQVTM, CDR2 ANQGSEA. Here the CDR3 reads CSVEILGQGAEETQYF. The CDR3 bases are TGCAGCGTTGAAATATTGGGACAGGGGGCTGAAGAGACCCAGTACTTC.

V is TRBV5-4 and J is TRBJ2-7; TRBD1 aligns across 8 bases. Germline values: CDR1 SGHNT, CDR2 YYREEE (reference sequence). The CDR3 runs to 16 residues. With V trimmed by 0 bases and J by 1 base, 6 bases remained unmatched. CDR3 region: CASSLASTGASYEQYF. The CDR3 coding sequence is TGTGCCAGCAGCTTGGCCTCGACAGGGGCTTCCTACGAGCAGTACTTC.

The CDR3 here is CASSQDWGQRGYTF. The DNA of the CDR3 is TGTGCCAGCAGCCAAGATTGGGGGCAGCGAGGCTACACCTTC. V and J are TRBV3-1 and TRBJ1-2; D perhaps matches TRBD1 (6 bases). Trimming took off 0 bases at V and 8 bases at J, with 13 bases between the two ends. CDR1 and CDR2 from the germline V gene are LGHDT and YNNKEL (reference sequence). This CDR3 contains 14 residues.

In DNA form, the CDR3 reads TGTGCCAGCTCCTGGCAGGGAGGGTCAGATACGCAGTATTTT. Its translation: CASSWQGGSDTQYF. V and J are TRBV9 and TRBJ2-3; TRBD2 aligns across 7 bases. The CDR3 length is 14 residues. CDR1 and CDR2 from the germline V gene are SGDLS and YYNGEE. J lost 4 bases, V lost 7 bases, and 9 bases had no gene match.

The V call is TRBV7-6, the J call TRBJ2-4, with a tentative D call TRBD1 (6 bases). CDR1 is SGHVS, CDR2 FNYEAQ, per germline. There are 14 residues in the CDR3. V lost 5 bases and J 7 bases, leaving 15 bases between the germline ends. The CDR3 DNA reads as TGTGCCAGCAGCCCAATTCCCCAGGGGAACATTCAGTACTTC. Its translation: CASSPIPQGNIQYF.

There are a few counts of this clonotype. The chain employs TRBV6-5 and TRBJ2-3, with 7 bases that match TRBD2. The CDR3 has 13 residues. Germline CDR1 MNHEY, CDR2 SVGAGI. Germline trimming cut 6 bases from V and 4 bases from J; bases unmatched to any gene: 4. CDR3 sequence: CASSPGLADTQYF. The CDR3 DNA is TGTGCCAGCAGCCCCGGACTAGCAGATACGCAGTATTTT.

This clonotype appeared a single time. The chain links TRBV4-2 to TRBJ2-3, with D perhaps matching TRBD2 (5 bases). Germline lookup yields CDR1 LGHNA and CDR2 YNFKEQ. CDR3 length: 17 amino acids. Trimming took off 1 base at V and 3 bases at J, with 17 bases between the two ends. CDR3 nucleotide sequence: TGTGCCAGCAGCCAAGTCCTTCCAGCGGCACGGACAGATACGCAGTATTTT. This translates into CASSQVLPAARTDTQYF.

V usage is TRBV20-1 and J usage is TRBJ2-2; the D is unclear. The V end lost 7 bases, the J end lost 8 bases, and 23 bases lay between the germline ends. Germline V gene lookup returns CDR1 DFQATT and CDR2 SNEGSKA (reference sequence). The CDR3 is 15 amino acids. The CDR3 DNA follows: TGCAGTGTCCCCTGGGCCCAAAGGTTATCGGGGGAGCTGTTTTTT. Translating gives CSVPWAQRLSGELFF.

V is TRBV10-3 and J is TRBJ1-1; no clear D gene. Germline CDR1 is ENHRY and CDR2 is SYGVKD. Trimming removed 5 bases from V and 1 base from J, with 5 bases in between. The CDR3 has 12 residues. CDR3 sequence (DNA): TGTGCCATCAGTCGTCCGAACACTGAAGCTTTCTTT. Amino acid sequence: CAISRPNTEAFF.

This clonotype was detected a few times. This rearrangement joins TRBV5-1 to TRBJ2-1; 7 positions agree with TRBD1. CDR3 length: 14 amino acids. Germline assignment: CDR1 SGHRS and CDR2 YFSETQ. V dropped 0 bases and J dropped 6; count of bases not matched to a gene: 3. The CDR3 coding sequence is TGCGCCAGCAGCTTGGGACAGGGCTCCAATGAGCAGTTCTTC. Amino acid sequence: CASSLGQGSNEQFF. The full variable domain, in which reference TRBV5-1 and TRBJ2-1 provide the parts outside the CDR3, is KAGVTQTPRYLIKTRGQQVTLSCSPISGHRSVSWYQQTPGQGLQFLFEYFSETQRNKGNFPGRFSGRQFSNSRSEMNVSTLELGDSALYLCASSLGQGSNEQFFGPGTRLTVL.

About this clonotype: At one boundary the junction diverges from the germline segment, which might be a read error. CDR3 bases: TGTGCCAGCAGCGACGGGGGGCTCTACAGTGAGCAGTTCTTC. This sequence encodes CASSDGGLYSEQFF. The J gene is TRBJ2-1, the V gene TRBV12-3 or TRBV12-4; perhaps TRBD2 as D (7 bases). This CDR3 is built from 14 residues.

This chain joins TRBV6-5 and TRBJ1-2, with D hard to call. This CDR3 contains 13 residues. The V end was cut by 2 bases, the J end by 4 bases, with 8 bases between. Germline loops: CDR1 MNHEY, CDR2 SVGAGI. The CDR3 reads CASSYASAYGYTF. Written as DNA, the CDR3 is TGTGCCAGCAGTTACGCCTCGGCCTATGGCTACACCTTC.

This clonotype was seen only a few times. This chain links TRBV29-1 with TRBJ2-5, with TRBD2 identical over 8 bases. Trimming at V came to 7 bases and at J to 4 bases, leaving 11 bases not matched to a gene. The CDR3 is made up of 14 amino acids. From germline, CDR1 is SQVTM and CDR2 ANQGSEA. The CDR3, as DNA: TGCAGCGCTAATAGCGGGGAAGCGGGAGAGACCCAGTACTTC. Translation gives CSANSGEAGETQYF.

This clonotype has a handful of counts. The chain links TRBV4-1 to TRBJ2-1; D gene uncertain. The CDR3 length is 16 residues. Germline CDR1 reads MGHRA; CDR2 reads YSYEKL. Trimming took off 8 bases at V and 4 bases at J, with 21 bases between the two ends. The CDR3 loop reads CASALEKGLSYNEQFF. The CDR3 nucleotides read TGCGCCAGCGCCCTGGAGAAGGGATTGAGTTACAATGAGCAGTTCTTC.

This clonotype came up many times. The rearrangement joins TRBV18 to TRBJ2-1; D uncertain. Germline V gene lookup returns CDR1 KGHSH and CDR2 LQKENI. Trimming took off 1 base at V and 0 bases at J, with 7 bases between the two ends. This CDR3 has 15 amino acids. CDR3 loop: CASSPQGSSYNEQFF. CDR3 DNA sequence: TGTGCCAGCTCACCACAGGGAAGCTCCTACAATGAGCAGTTCTTC.

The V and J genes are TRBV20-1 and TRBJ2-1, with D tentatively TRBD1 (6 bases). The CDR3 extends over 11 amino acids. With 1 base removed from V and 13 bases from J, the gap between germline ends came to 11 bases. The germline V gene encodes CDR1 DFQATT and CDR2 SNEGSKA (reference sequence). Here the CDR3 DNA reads TGCAGTGCTAGAGTAAGACAGGTTCAGTTCTTC. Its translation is CSARVRQVQFF.

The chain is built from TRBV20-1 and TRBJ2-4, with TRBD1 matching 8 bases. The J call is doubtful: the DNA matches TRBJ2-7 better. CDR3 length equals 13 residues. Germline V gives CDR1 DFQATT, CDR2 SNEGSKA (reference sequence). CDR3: CSPDRGPAYEQYF. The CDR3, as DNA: TGCAGCCCAGACAGGGGTCCGGCCTACGAGCAGTACTTC.

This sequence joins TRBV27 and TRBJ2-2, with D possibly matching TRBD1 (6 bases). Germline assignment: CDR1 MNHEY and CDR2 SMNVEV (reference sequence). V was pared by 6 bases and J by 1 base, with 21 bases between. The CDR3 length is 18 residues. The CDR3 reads CASRSAVYRDRNTGELFF. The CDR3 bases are TGTGCCAGCAGAAGCGCCGTTTACAGGGACCGGAACACCGGGGAGCTGTTTTTT.

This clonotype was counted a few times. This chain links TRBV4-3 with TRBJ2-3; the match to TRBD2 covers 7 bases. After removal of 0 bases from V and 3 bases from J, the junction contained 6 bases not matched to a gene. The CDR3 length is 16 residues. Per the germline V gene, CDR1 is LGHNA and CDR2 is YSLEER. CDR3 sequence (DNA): TGCGCCAGCAGCCAAGATCTTGGGACTACAACAGATACGCAGTATTTT. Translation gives CASSQDLGTTTDTQYF.